This passage covers 10 T cell receptor beta chains from one sample sequenced in a study of T cells in tuberculosis. Cells were sorted from thawed PBMC rested overnight and stained with GMM-loaded CD1B tetramer, viability dye and anti-CD3. The CD1B tetramers carried C32 glucose monomycolate purified from Rhodococcus equi. Method: immunoSEQ multiplex PCR; TCRdb's copy keeps in-frame clones and lacks some. The profile shows roughly 60,000 clones, approximately 80% of them singletons. The sequenced sample consisted of CD1b-GMM tetramer-negative cells sorted from PBMCs. Every receptor here comes from an adult woman with latent tuberculosis.

This sequence joins TRBV9 and TRBJ2-1; tentatively, D is TRBD2 (5 bases). In germline, CDR1 is SGDLS, CDR2 YYNGEE. CDR3 size: 16 residues. Trimming took off 4 bases at V and 1 base at J, with 15 bases between the two ends. The CDR3 nucleotides are TGTGCCAGCAGCACCCGTGAGGGTTGGTCCTACAATGAGCAGTTCTTC. It yields the protein CASSTREGWSYNEQFF.

The gene calls are TRBV4-3 and TRBJ2-2; 15 bases are a match to TRBD2. The CDR3 runs to 20 residues. The V and J ends lost 0 bases and 8 bases, in that order; junction bases with no gene match: 13. CDR1 is LGHNA, CDR2 YSLEER, per germline. The CDR3 DNA reads TGCGCCAGCAGCCAAGACTTTCCGGGACTAGCGGGGGGTAGTGAAGGGGAGCTGTTTTTT. It translates to CASSQDFPGLAGGSEGELFF.

The rearrangement links TRBV6-1 to TRBJ2-5; 9 positions match TRBD2. Germline V lookup: CDR1 MNHNS, CDR2 SASEGT. The CDR3 has 18 amino acids. Unmatched junction bases numbered 17, after V lost 4 bases and J lost 5 bases. CDR3 nucleotide sequence: TGTGCCAGCAGTGTCCGACAGGGAAACCTAGCGGGAAGGGAGACCCAGTACTTC. Its protein product is CASSVRQGNLAGRETQYF.

The chain uses TRBV28 and TRBJ1-2, with 11 bases aligning to TRBD1. The CDR3 consists of 15 residues. Germline V gene lookup returns CDR1 MDHEN and CDR2 SYDVKM. After removal of 6 bases from V and 8 bases from J, the junction contained 11 bases not matched to a gene. The CDR3 sequence is CASSDPRTGGIGYTF. The CDR3 bases are TGTGCCAGCAGCGACCCAAGGACAGGGGGCATAGGCTACACCTTC.

Only a few counts were recorded for this clone. The rearrangement uses TRBV7-9 and TRBJ2-3; TRBD2 agrees at 7 bases. Germline CDR1 and CDR2: SEHNR and FQNEAQ (reference sequence). The CDR3 runs 17 residues. V dropped 5 bases and J dropped 2; count of bases not matched to a gene: 13. The CDR3 nucleotides read TGTGCCAGCAGCCGCCCCCAGGGACTATTTCTCACAGATACGCAGTATTTT. It is translated as CASSRPQGLFLTDTQYF.

The CDR3 sequence: CASSLAGRGVSEQFF. The CDR3 nucleotides read TGTGCCAGCAGCTTAGCAGGCAGGGGAGTAAGTGAGCAGTTCTTC. This rearrangement joins TRBV7-7 to TRBJ2-1; a possible D gene is TRBD1 (6 bases). This CDR3 spans 15 amino acids. From germline, CDR1 is SSHAT and CDR2 FNYEAQ (reference sequence). V gave up 0 bases and J gave up 9 bases, with 15 bases separating them.

V is TRBV7-9 and J is TRBJ2-1; 7 bases are shared with TRBD1. The V gene end was trimmed by 2 bases and the J gene end by 10 bases; junction bases not matched to a gene: 5. The length of the CDR3 is 13 residues. Germline CDR1 and CDR2: SEHNR and FQNEAQ (reference sequence). CDR3 protein: CASSLTDRDEQFF. The CDR3 region has the DNA TGTGCCAGCAGCTTAACCGACAGGGACGAGCAGTTCTTC. The full variable domain, completed using reference TRBV7-9 and TRBJ2-1, is DTGVSQNPRHKITKRGQNVTFRCDPISEHNRLYWYRQTLGQGPEFLTYFQNEAQLEKSRLLSDRFSAERPKGSFSTLEIQRTEQGDSAMYLCASSLTDRDEQFFGPGTRLTVL.

The chain carries TRBV2 and TRBJ2-1, with D perhaps matching TRBD2 (8 bases). Trimming took off 6 bases at V and 5 bases at J, with 17 bases between the two ends. CDR1 and CDR2 (germline): SNHLY, FYNNEI. The CDR3 covers 15 residues. The CDR3 region has the DNA TGTGCCAGCAGCCGGGAGGGACAGCCAAACAATGAGCAGTTCTTC. It specifies CASSREGQPNNEQFF.

The gene calls are TRBV6-5 and TRBJ1-1; 10 bases line up with TRBD1. V lost 6 bases and J lost 4; bases outside the gene matches: 5. CDR1 and CDR2 from the germline V gene are MNHEY and SVGAGI. This CDR3 contains 14 residues. This CDR3 is CASRMRQGATEAFF. CDR3 nucleotides: TGTGCCAGCAGGATGAGACAGGGGGCCACTGAAGCTTTCTTT.

V and J are TRBV27 and TRBJ1-6, with D unresolved. The germline V gene has CDR1 MNHEY and CDR2 SMNVEV (reference sequence). Trimming cost V 6 bases and J 7 bases, with 13 bases left between them. The CDR3 sequence is 14 residues long. CDR3 bases: TGTGCCAGCAGCTTAGCCAGTATAAATTCACCCCTCCACTTT. It encodes CASSLASINSPLHF.